The sample holds many counts of the clone carrying this T cell receptor beta chain. No antigen is known for it. The data originate from a study of molecular identifiers for immune sequencing clone quantification. For bulk TCR libraries, previously described methods and listed TCR primers were used. TCRdb redid the calling of the PCR reads with MiXCR, one entry per CDR3 protein. The table includes some 100,000 distinct CDR3 sequences, around 20% detected once. Study-level findings and limits: Spike-in Jurkat TCR RNA from a single cell reportedly registered among approximately 900,000 naive cells.

Sorted cell numbers of roughly 19,000 to 1,000,000, with 10%, 30% or 50% RNA, served as input for naive CD8 libraries. Sorting isolated naive CD8 T cells as CD8+CD4-CCR7+CD45RA+ events. CDR1 is MNHNS and CDR2 is SASEGT in the germline V gene. The CDR3 runs to 17 residues. V was pared by 7 bases and J by 6 bases, with 11 bases of the junction left unmatched. The receptor comes from a human donor in good health. Some libraries in this study had Jurkat cell RNA spiked in. V and J are TRBV6-1 and TRBJ2-3, with 15 bases fitting TRBD2. The sample taken for sequencing was naive CD8+ T cells from blood, with Jurkat cell RNA spiked in. Subset given: FACS-sorted CD8+CD4-CCR7+CD45RA+ naive T cells. Here the CDR3 reads CASTPGTSGGLGDTQYF. Here the CDR3 DNA reads TGTGCCAGCACCCCAGGGACTAGCGGGGGGCTGGGGGATACGCAGTATTTT.